This passage covers 25 T cell receptor beta chains from one sample sequenced in a study of radiation and T cells in renal cell carcinoma. The data were produced by immunoSEQ multiplex PCR, yet TCRdb's version contains in-frame clones alone and is incomplete. The table includes some 130,000 clones, over 75% detected once. Regarding time point: blood 2 weeks post-SBRT. Treatment here: 15 Gy SBRT to primary tumor, nephrectomy 4 weeks later. The sample consisted of blood, taken from a patient whose treatment included radiotherapy and nephrectomy. These receptors were collected from a woman aged 55-69 years with renal cell carcinoma.

V gene TRBV7-6 combines with J gene TRBJ2-3, with 10 bases fitting TRBD2. With V trimmed by 2 bases and J by 4 bases, 9 bases remained unmatched. This CDR3 spans 17 amino acids. Germline V lookup: CDR1 SGHVS, CDR2 FNYEAQ. CDR3 sequence reads: CASSLRATSGGADTQYF. DNA for the CDR3: TGTGCCAGCAGCTTAAGGGCCACCAGCGGGGGGGCAGATACGCAGTATTTT.

V usage is TRBV28 and J usage is TRBJ1-1; TRBD1 matches at 7 bases. V dropped 4 bases and J dropped 1; count of bases not matched to a gene: 9. Germline V gives CDR1 MDHEN, CDR2 SYDVKM. The CDR3 has 16 amino acids. The CDR3: CASSSGQEWWNTEAFF. The CDR3 nucleotides are TGTGCCAGCAGTTCCGGACAGGAGTGGTGGAACACTGAAGCTTTCTTT. The entire variable domain, with the rest obtained from reference TRBV28 and TRBJ1-1, is as follows: DVKVTQSSRYLVKRTGEKVFLECVQDMDHENMFWYRQDPGLGLRLIYFSYDVKMKEKGDIPEGYSVSREKKERFSLILESASTNQTSMYLCASSSGQEWWNTEAFFGQGTRLTVV.

The rearrangement uses TRBV9 and TRBJ2-2; a possible D gene is TRBD1 (6 bases). V lost 0 bases and J lost 0, with 12 bases in between. CDR1 and CDR2 (germline): SGDLS, YYNGEE. This CDR3 is built from 17 residues. DNA for the CDR3: TGTGCCAGCAGCGTAGGAGCACAGGGACCGAACACCGGGGAGCTGTTTTTT. Translating it yields CASSVGAQGPNTGELFF.

The chain links TRBV28 to TRBJ2-1, with D possibly being TRBD1 or TRBD2 (5 bases each). The CDR3 totals 13 residues. Germline V gene sequence: CDR1 MDHEN, CDR2 SYDVKM. Deletions cut 4 bases from V and 2 bases from J, with 6 bases between. CDR3: CASSWGTYNEQFF. CDR3 nucleotides: TGTGCCAGCAGTTGGGGGACCTACAATGAGCAGTTCTTC.

This clone was picked up a small number of times. The rearrangement joins TRBV11-2 to TRBJ2-1; no clear D. The germline CDR1 and CDR2 sequences are SGHAT and FQNNGV. V lost 5 bases, J lost 5 bases, and 13 bases lay in between. This CDR3 is built from 14 residues. CDR3 DNA sequence: TGTGCCAGCAGCCCAGGTGTGGCACACAATGAGCAGTTCTTC. Protein product: CASSPGVAHNEQFF.

This sequence joins TRBV7-2 and TRBJ1-2; D call uncertain. CDR3 size: 12 residues. CDR1 is SGHTA and CDR2 is FQGNSA in the germline V gene. The V end lost 3 bases, the J end lost 8 bases, and 10 bases lay between the germline ends. CDR3 sequence: CASSLDLKGYTF. CDR3 in DNA: TGTGCCAGCAGCTTGGACCTAAAGGGCTACACCTTC.

This chain links TRBV28 with TRBJ2-2; 7 positions agree with TRBD1. This CDR3 has 16 residues. The germline V gene encodes CDR1 MDHEN and CDR2 SYDVKM. The J segment lost 2 bases and the V segment lost 6 bases, leaving 9 bases of the junction unmatched. The CDR3 DNA reads TGTGCCAGCAGCTACACGCGAGGGGGCAACACCGGGGAGCTGTTTTTT. Encoded protein: CASSYTRGGNTGELFF.

The rearrangement joins TRBV5-6 to TRBJ1-1; D is perhaps TRBD1 (5 bases). CDR3 length equals 14 residues. V was shortened by 6 bases and J by 9 bases, with 21 bases between the two germline ends. Germline lookup yields CDR1 SGHDT and CDR2 YYEEEE. CDR3 in DNA: TGTGCCAGCAACCCCGGACACTTAAACGAAAAAGCTTTCTTT. It codes for CASNPGHLNEKAFF.

The chain has TRBV2 and TRBJ2-7, with 9 positions matching TRBD2. From germline, CDR1 is SNHLY and CDR2 FYNNEI. This CDR3 contains 15 residues. The V segment lost 5 bases and the J segment 4 bases; nucleotides outside the gene matches: 9. The CDR3 region is CASSSLAGDRYEQYF. CDR3 nucleotide sequence: TGTGCCAGCAGTTCATTAGCGGGGGACCGGTACGAGCAGTACTTC.

The sample holds a few counts of this clone. V gene TRBV19 combines with J gene TRBJ1-4; possibly TRBD1 for D (6 bases). V lost 5 bases and J lost 6, with 16 bases in between. CDR3 length: 15 amino acids. CDR1 and CDR2 (germline): LNHDA, SQIVND (reference sequence). Here the CDR3 DNA reads TGTGCCAGTAGTTTACAGGGTGAGGTGGATGAAAAACTGTTTTTT. The encoded protein is CASSLQGEVDEKLFF.

The V and J genes are TRBV6-5 and TRBJ2-1; 11 bases are a match to TRBD2. Trimming cost V 6 bases and J 7 bases; bases outside gene matches: 8. In germline, CDR1 is MNHEY, CDR2 SVGAGI. This CDR3 has 15 residues. CDR3 in amino acids: CASSQLAGDPNEQFF. CDR3 nucleotides: TGTGCCAGCAGCCAACTAGCGGGGGACCCGAATGAGCAGTTCTTC.

The V call is TRBV7-2, the J call TRBJ2-5; D is possibly TRBD2 (6 bases). In germline, CDR1 is SGHTA, CDR2 FQGNSA. Trimming took 1 base from V and 6 from J, leaving 12 bases between them. The CDR3 is 14 residues long. CDR3 sequence: CASSLGRAGQTQYF. The CDR3 DNA reads TGTGCCAGCAGCTTAGGCAGGGCGGGGCAGACCCAGTACTTC.

In this sample, this clone turned up a few times. CDR3 in amino acids: CASSLDVAGVEDEQFF. The DNA for the CDR3 is TGTGCCAGCAGCTTAGATGTAGCGGGAGTTGAAGATGAGCAGTTCTTC. This chain connects TRBV7-2 to TRBJ2-1; 9 bases are a match to TRBD2. Germline V CDR1 and CDR2: SGHTA, FQGNSA. J gave up 8 bases and V 1 base, and 9 bases lay outside the gene matches. This CDR3 is built from 16 residues.

There are a few counts of this clone. The rearrangement uses TRBV4-1 and TRBJ2-2, with TRBD1 matching over 7 bases. Germline CDR1 and CDR2: MGHRA and YSYEKL. V gave up 3 bases and J gave up 1 base; unmatched junction bases: 8. This CDR3 has 17 amino acids. CDR3: CASSQGARTGNTGELFF. CDR3 bases: TGCGCCAGCAGCCAGGGCGCCCGGACAGGGAACACCGGGGAGCTGTTTTTT.

The chain employs TRBV6-5 and TRBJ2-1, with 10 bases fitting TRBD2. This CDR3 is built from 14 residues. Germline values: CDR1 MNHEY, CDR2 SVGAGI. Germline trimming cut 6 bases from V and 10 bases from J; bases unmatched to any gene: 9. The chain's CDR3 is CASRPAGGPREQFF. CDR3 DNA sequence: TGTGCCAGCAGGCCAGCGGGGGGGCCACGGGAGCAGTTCTTC.

This clone was picked up a small number of times. V usage is TRBV28 and J usage is TRBJ2-5; D tentatively fits TRBD1 or TRBD2 (6 bases each). This CDR3 has 13 residues. V dropped 6 bases and J dropped 5 bases, with 13 bases sitting between them. Germline V gene sequence: CDR1 MDHEN, CDR2 SYDVKM. The CDR3 coding sequence is TGTGCCAGCAGCCCCGGGGGCGGGGAGACCCAGTACTTC. Its protein product is CASSPGGGETQYF.

The J gene is TRBJ1-2, the V gene TRBV25-1; D is perhaps TRBD1 (6 bases). The length of the CDR3 is 15 residues. The ends were cut back, 6 bases at V and 1 base at J, with 15 bases in the middle. Looked up from germline, CDR1 is MGHDK and CDR2 is SYGVNS. In nucleotides, the CDR3 is TGTGCCAGCAGCCCGTCGGGGGGCCGTAACTATGGCTACACCTTC. This sequence encodes CASSPSGGRNYGYTF.

The rearrangement joins TRBV15 to TRBJ1-1, with 10 bases fitting TRBD1. CDR3 size: 15 residues. V was pared by 1 base and J by 1 base, with 0 bases of the junction left unmatched. Germline V gene lookup returns CDR1 LNHNV and CDR2 YYDKDF (reference sequence). The CDR3 DNA reads TGTGCCACCAGCAGAGGGGACAGGGGGAACACTGAAGCTTTCTTT. It yields the protein CATSRGDRGNTEAFF.

This clone was counted a single time. The genes are TRBV19 and TRBJ1-5; D possibly corresponds to TRBD1 (5 bases). The CDR3 runs 13 residues. Germline V lookup: CDR1 LNHDA, CDR2 SQIVND (reference sequence). V lost 0 bases to trimming and J lost 9 bases, with 9 bases between them. CDR3 DNA sequence: TGTGCCAGTAGTATAGATACCGGGGCGCCCCAGCATTTT. It codes for CASSIDTGAPQHF.

The rearrangement joins TRBV6-5 to TRBJ1-6; unclear D gene. The V gene lost 11 bases and the J gene lost 9 bases, with 17 bases spanning the gap. Germline V gene sequence: CDR1 MNHEY, CDR2 SVGAGI. The CDR3 length is 13 residues. The CDR3 loop is CAVLLGPSSPLHF. CDR3 bases: TGTGCCGTCCTTTTGGGCCCGAGTTCACCCCTCCACTTT.

The chain is built from TRBV18 and TRBJ2-7, with a weak D call TRBD2 (5 bases). Germline values: CDR1 KGHSH, CDR2 LQKENI. The V end lost 3 bases, the J end lost 4 bases, and 16 bases lay between the germline ends. The CDR3 totals 15 residues. The CDR3: CASSPEGTPSYEQYF. The CDR3 DNA reads TGTGCCAGCTCACCTGAGGGAACCCCGTCATACGAGCAGTACTTC.

The V gene is TRBV7-8, the J gene TRBJ2-2; D is unclear. This CDR3 has 16 residues. Looked up from germline, CDR1 is SGHVS and CDR2 is FQNEAQ. V lost 5 bases and J 3 bases, leaving 16 bases between the germline ends. This CDR3 reads CASSPMGSVDTGELFF. CDR3 DNA: TGTGCCAGCAGCCCAATGGGTAGTGTAGACACCGGGGAGCTGTTTTTT.

In its sample, this clone was seen once. J is TRBJ2-1 and V is TRBV27; D is ambiguous. The germline V and J ends were trimmed by 5 bases and 4 bases, with 15 bases remaining between them. CDR3 size: 15 residues. Germline CDR1 is MNHEY and CDR2 is SMNVEV (reference sequence). The CDR3 coding sequence is TGTGCCAGCAGTCCCCTCCCCGACATTTACAATGAGCAGTTCTTC. Residues: CASSPLPDIYNEQFF.

The chain carries TRBV7-6 and TRBJ2-3; D is perhaps TRBD2 (5 bases). Germline assignment: CDR1 SGHVS and CDR2 FNYEAQ. V was clipped by 3 bases and J by 6 bases, with 7 bases between them. This CDR3 spans 12 amino acids. The CDR3 DNA sequence: TGTGCCAGCAGCTTCGGCGGGGATACGCAGTATTTT. Translated, it gives CASSFGGDTQYF.

The V gene is TRBV9, the J gene TRBJ2-1; D gene unclear. CDR3 length: 14 amino acids. Per germline, CDR1 SGDLS and CDR2 YYNGEE. The V and J ends lost 0 bases and 4 bases respectively, with 8 bases between them. CDR3 sequence reads: CASSVDSGYNEQFF. CDR3 coding DNA: TGTGCCAGCAGCGTAGATTCGGGTTACAATGAGCAGTTCTTC.